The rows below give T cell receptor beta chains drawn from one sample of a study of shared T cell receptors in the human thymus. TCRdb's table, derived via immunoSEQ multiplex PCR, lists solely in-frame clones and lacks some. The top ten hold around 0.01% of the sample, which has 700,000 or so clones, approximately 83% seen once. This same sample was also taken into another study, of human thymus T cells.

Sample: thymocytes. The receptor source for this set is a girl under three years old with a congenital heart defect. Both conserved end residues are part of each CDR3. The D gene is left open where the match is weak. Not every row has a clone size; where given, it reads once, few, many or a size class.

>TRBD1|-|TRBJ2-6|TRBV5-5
CASSQTGGPGANVLTF
TGTGCCAGCAGCCAAACAGGGGGCCCTGGGGCCAACGTCCTGACTTTC
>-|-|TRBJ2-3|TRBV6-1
CASRRRGHTDTQYF
TGTGCCAGCCGGCGGCGGGGCCACACAGATACGCAGTATTTT
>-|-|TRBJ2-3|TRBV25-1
CASSDRPGPPDTQYF
TGTGCCAGCAGTGATCGTCCAGGGCCACCAGATACGCAGTATTTT
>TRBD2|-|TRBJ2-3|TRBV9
CASSVAGLAGGPDTQYF
TGTGCCAGCAGCGTAGCGGGACTAGCGGGGGGCCCAGATACGCAGTATTTT
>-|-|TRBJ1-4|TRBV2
CASLWTHNEKLFF
TGTGCCAGCCTGTGGACACACAATGAAAAACTGTTTTTT
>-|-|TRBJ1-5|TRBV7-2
CASSERGDPGGNQPQHF
TGTGCCAGCAGCGAAAGAGGGGACCCGGGGGGCAATCAGCCCCAGCATTTT
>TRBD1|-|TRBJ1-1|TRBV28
CASSYTWEDREGDTEAFF
TGTGCCAGCAGTTATACCTGGGAAGACAGGGAAGGCGACACTGAAGCTTTCTTT
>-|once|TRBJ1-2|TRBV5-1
CASSLTLRQTVYGYTF
TGCGCCAGCAGCCTCACCTTACGACAGACCGTCTATGGCTACACCTTC
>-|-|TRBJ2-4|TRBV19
CASRPSRTFEDIQYF
TGTGCCAGTAGGCCATCTCGGACATTTGAGGACATTCAGTACTTC
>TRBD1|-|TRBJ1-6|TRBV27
CASSPQQGYNSPLHF
TGTGCCAGCAGTCCCCAACAGGGGTATAATTCACCCCTCCACTTT
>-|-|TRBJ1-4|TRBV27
CASSPTLREDFYTNEKLFF
TGTGCCAGCAGCCCTACGTTAAGGGAGGACTTTTATACTAATGAAAAACTGTTTTTT
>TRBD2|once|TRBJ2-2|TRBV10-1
CASSATGGTGELFF
TGCGCCAGCAGTGCTACGGGAGGGACCGGGGAGCTGTTTTTT
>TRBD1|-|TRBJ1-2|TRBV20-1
CRSRDRGGYTF
TGCAGAAGCCGGGACAGGGGTGGCTACACCTTC
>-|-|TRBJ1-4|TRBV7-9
CASSLLRATNEKLFF
TGTGCCAGCAGCTTATTGAGGGCAACTAATGAAAAACTGTTTTTT
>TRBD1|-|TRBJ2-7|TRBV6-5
CASSLPGTGYEQYF
TGTGCCAGCAGTTTGCCTGGGACAGGCTACGAGCAGTACTTC
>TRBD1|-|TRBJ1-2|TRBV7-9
CASSFSDRGSYGYTF
TGTGCCAGCAGCTTCTCCGACAGGGGGAGCTATGGCTACACCTTC
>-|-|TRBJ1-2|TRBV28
CASDSLYGYTF
TGTGCCAGCGACAGCCTATATGGCTACACCTTC
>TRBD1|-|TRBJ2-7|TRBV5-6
CASRTGAYEQYF
TGTGCCAGCCGTACAGGGGCCTACGAGCAGTACTTC
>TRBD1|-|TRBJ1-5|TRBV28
CASSFGGGANQPQHF
TGTGCCAGCAGTTTCGGAGGGGGCGCAAATCAGCCCCAGCATTTT
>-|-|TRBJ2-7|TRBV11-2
CASSHRTLWRNYEQYF
TGTGCCAGCAGCCACCGGACTCTCTGGCGAAACTACGAGCAGTACTTC
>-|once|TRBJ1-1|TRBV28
CASTVTVPVYTEAFF
TGTGCCAGCACGGTGACAGTGCCGGTGTACACTGAAGCTTTCTTT
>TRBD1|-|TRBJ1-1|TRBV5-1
CASSGPGQGHTEAFF
TGCGCCAGCAGCGGACCTGGACAGGGGCATACTGAAGCTTTCTTT
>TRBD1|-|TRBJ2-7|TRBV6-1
CASSEGAWDRHSYEQYF
TGTGCCAGCAGTGAAGGGGCTTGGGACAGACACTCCTACGAGCAGTACTTC
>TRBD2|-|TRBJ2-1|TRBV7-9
CASSPGTSWNEQFF
TGTGCCAGCAGCCCCGGGACTAGTTGGAATGAGCAGTTCTTC
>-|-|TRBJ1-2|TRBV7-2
CASSLRDFYGYTF
TGTGCCAGCAGCTTACGGGACTTTTATGGCTACACCTTC
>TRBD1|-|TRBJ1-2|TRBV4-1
CASSTNRDREAGYTF
TGCGCCAGCAGCACAAATCGGGACAGAGAAGCCGGCTACACCTTC
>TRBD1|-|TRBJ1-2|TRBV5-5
CASSADRFYGYTF
TGTGCCAGCAGCGCGGACAGGTTCTATGGCTACACCTTC
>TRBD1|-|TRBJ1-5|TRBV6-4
CASSGPPDRGKNQPQHF
TGTGCCAGCAGTGGACCCCCGGACAGGGGTAAGAATCAGCCCCAGCATTTT
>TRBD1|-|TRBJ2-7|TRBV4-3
CASSQGFRDRIEYEQYF
TGCGCCAGCAGCCAAGGATTCCGGGACAGGATCGAATACGAGCAGTACTTC
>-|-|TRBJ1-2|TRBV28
CASGNEGYTF
TGTGCCAGCGGTAATGAGGGCTACACCTTC
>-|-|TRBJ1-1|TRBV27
CASSPGQIVNTEAFF
TGTGCCAGCAGTCCCGGACAGATAGTTAACACTGAAGCTTTCTTT
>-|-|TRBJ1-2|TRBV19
CASRGGFINYGYTF
TGTGCCAGTAGGGGGGGTTTTATTAACTATGGCTACACCTTC
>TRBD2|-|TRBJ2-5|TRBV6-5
CASKISGGPEETQYF
TGTGCCAGCAAAATTAGCGGGGGGCCTGAAGAGACCCAGTACTTC